The 22 T cell receptor beta chains presented below share a single source sample, sequenced in a study of T cells in women clearing cervical HPV infection. Sequencing was performed with immunoSEQ multiplex PCR; in TCRdb, only in-frame clones are kept and a portion is missing. The data include about 39,000 clones; the top ten clones carry 4.8%. Sequencing was carried out using blood buffy coat. The receptors here all came from a woman between 18 and 70 years old with a cervical HPV16 infection that either progressed to CIN3+ or cleared (not recorded which).

The covered CDR3 bases are TGCAGTGCCAAAGGGGAGACACGAGGCAATCAGCCC. This sequence encodes CSAKGETRGNQP. The full CDR3 reads CSAKGETRGNQPQHF. The rearrangement uses TRBV20-1 and TRBJ1-5; D possibly corresponds to TRBD1 (5 bases). The sequenced fragment ends 3 residues before the CDR3 boundary, so the rest is inferred from the germline J gene. V lost 6 bases, J lost 2 bases, and 17 bases lay in between. The CDR3 has 15 residues. Germline lookup yields CDR1 DFQATT and CDR2 SNEGSKA (reference sequence).

On this clone: Sequencing ends 3 residues short of the CDR3 end; the germline J gene provides the rest. V usage is TRBV6-1 and J usage is TRBJ1-2, with no clear D. This CDR3 is 14 amino acids long. V lost 1 base and J 1 base, leaving 7 bases between the germline ends. Germline lookup yields CDR1 MNHNS and CDR2 SASEGT. CDR3 DNA, as far as it was read: TGTGCCAGCAGTGAAGGCCAGATTAACTATGGC. Protein: CASSEGQINYG. The full CDR3 protein reads CASSEGQINYGYTF.

A note on this clone: The DNA ends 3 residues before the CDR3 does, and the rest of the CDR3 is filled in from the germline J gene. The V call is TRBV6-4, the J call TRBJ1-1, with a possible D match to TRBD1 (5 bases). V was cut by 5 bases and J by 3 bases, with 10 bases left in between. The germline V gene encodes CDR1 MRHNA and CDR2 SNTAGT. This CDR3 is built from 13 residues. CDR3 sequence reads: CASSLDTDTEAFF. The CDR3 bases that were read are TGTGCCAGCAGTCTGGACACCGACACTGAA.

A note on this clone: The observed sequence ends 3 residues before the CDR3 terminus, with the missing tail filled in from the germline J gene. The genes are TRBV6-1 and TRBJ2-5, with TRBD2 matching 10 bases. The germline gives CDR1 MNHNS, CDR2 SASEGT. Unmatched junction bases numbered 6, after V lost 4 bases and J lost 4 bases. The CDR3 runs to 15 residues. The CDR3 protein is CASSVSGGAGETQYF. The part of the CDR3 DNA that was read is TGTGCCAGCAGTGTAAGCGGGGGGGCCGGAGAGACC.

This chain's CDR3 is CASSPTPDRGKAGELFF. CDR3 bases read: TGTGCCAGCAGCCCGACCCCCGACAGGGGGAAGGCCGGGGAG. The V and J genes are TRBV7-8 and TRBJ2-2; 9 bases match TRBD1. The CDR3 end lies 3 residues beyond the end of the read and is filled in from the germline J gene. Germline V CDR1 and CDR2: SGHVS, FQNEAQ. Trimming at V came to 5 bases and at J to 6 bases, leaving 13 bases not matched to a gene. The CDR3 runs to 17 residues.

The CDR3 sequence: CSARARLGRARSNYGYTF. Incomplete CDR3 DNA: TGCAGTGCTAGAGCGAGGTTAGGTAGGGCACGATCTAACTATGGC. The chain joins TRBV20-1 to TRBJ1-2; D is unclear. The read halts 3 residues ahead of the CDR3 end, with the missing end drawn from the germline J gene. This CDR3 comprises 18 residues. Germline CDR1 is DFQATT and CDR2 is SNEGSKA (reference sequence). The V and J ends lost 1 base and 0 bases respectively, with 21 bases between them.

On this clone itself: Read coverage stops 3 residues before the CDR3 terminus; the germline J gene supplies the remainder. The gene calls are TRBV6-2 or TRBV6-3 and TRBJ2-7; D may correspond to TRBD1 or TRBD2 (7 bases each). The CDR3 runs to 14 residues. Trimming removed 7 bases at V and 5 bases at J, with 18 bases between. Germline V gene data show CDR1 as MNHEY and CDR2 as SVGEGT. This CDR3 is CASNYQGRGHEQYF. The DNA read from the CDR3 is TGTGCCAGCAACTACCAAGGGAGGGGGCACGAG.

In regard to this clone: Coverage ceases 3 residues before the CDR3 finishes, and the germline J gene fills in the end. The chain is built from TRBV6-4 and TRBJ1-2; D possibly corresponds to TRBD1 (5 bases). Deletions cut 4 bases from V and 6 bases from J, with 9 bases between. CDR3 length equals 12 residues. The V gene's germline CDR1 is MRHNA and CDR2 SNTAGT. The DNA read from the CDR3 is TGTGCCAGCAGTGCGGGCAGGGATGGC. It codes for CASSAGRDG. The whole CDR3 protein reads CASSAGRDGYTF.

About this clone: The missing CDR3 end, 3 residues past where the read stops, is filled in from the germline J gene. J is TRBJ1-2 and V is TRBV5-6, with 12 bases that match TRBD1. This CDR3 region has 14 residues. Germline CDR1 is SGHDT and CDR2 is YYEEEE. The part of the CDR3 DNA that was read is TGTGCCAGCAGCGGGGGACAGGGGGCGCGCGGC. This gives the protein CASSGGQGARG. The entire CDR3 protein is CASSGGQGARGYTF. Together with reference TRBV5-6 and TRBJ1-2, the CDR3 gives the full variable domain: DAGVTQSPTHLIKTRGQQVTLRCSPKSGHDTVSWYQQALGQGPQFIFQYYEEEERQRGNFPDRFSGHQFPNYSSELNVNALLLGDSALYLCASSGGQGARGYTFGSGTRLTVV.

Points on this clone: The missing CDR3 end, 3 residues past where the read stops, is filled in from the germline J gene. The rearrangement joins TRBV28 to TRBJ2-3, with 8 positions matching TRBD2. The CDR3 totals 16 residues. The germline gives CDR1 MDHEN, CDR2 SYDVKM. V trimming: 0 bases; J trimming: 8 bases; junction bases outside the gene matches: 10. The chain's CDR3 is CASSLCPSFGGATQYF. The DNA read from the CDR3 is TGTGCCAGCAGTTTATGCCCGTCGTTCGGGGGGGCTACG.

A word on this clone: The read comes to an end 3 residues before the CDR3 does, leaving the germline J gene to fill in the end. This chain uses TRBV4-1 with TRBJ2-5; TRBD1 agrees at 9 bases. With 1 base clipped from V and 2 bases from J, the junction kept 2 bases outside the gene matches. CDR1 is MGHRA, CDR2 YSYEKL, per germline. The CDR3 contains 15 residues. This chain's CDR3 is CASSQGQGGQETQYF. CDR3 DNA (partial): TGCGCCAGCAGCCAAGGACAGGGGGGGCAAGAGACC.

A note on this clone: The CDR3 end falls 3 residues outside the read, so it is completed with the germline J gene. The V gene is TRBV6-1, the J gene TRBJ1-2; D gene unclear. CDR1 MNHNS and CDR2 SASEGT come from the germline V gene. V dropped 4 bases and J dropped 2 bases, with 11 bases sitting between them. This CDR3 has 14 amino acids. The sequenced part of the CDR3 DNA is TGTGCCAGCAGTGCATACCACGGGAACTATGGC. Protein sequence: CASSAYHGNYG. The full CDR3 sequence reads CASSAYHGNYGYTF.

About this clone: The read halts 3 residues ahead of the CDR3 end, with the missing end drawn from the germline J gene. This chain joins TRBV19 and TRBJ2-2; D possibly corresponds to TRBD2 (6 bases). Germline assignment: CDR1 LNHDA and CDR2 SQIVND (reference sequence). V lost 6 bases, J lost 0 bases, and 8 bases lay in between. The CDR3 covers 14 residues. CDR3 sequence reads: CASRGTSNTGELFF. The covered CDR3 bases are TGTGCCAGTAGGGGGACTTCGAACACCGGGGAG.

As for this clone: With the read ending 3 residues before the CDR3 end, the germline J gene is used to fill in that end. The chain links TRBV7-9 to TRBJ2-1; 10 positions agree with TRBD1. The germline V gene encodes CDR1 SEHNR and CDR2 FQNEAQ (reference sequence). CDR3 length: 14 amino acids. The J segment lost 7 bases and the V segment lost 4 bases, leaving 4 bases of the junction unmatched. CDR3 sequence: CASSSVDRGNEQFF. Incomplete CDR3 DNA: TGTGCCAGCAGCTCGGTGGACAGGGGGAATGAG.

Worth noting for this clone: The read terminates 3 residues ahead of where the CDR3 ends, so the germline J gene completes it. The chain carries TRBV12-3 or TRBV12-4 and TRBJ2-5; no firm D call. V lost 3 bases and J 4 bases, leaving 9 bases between the germline ends. The CDR3 runs 13 residues. CDR3 bases read: TGTGCCAGCAGTTTCCAGGTTTCAGAGACC. Amino acids: CASSFQVSET. Given in full, the CDR3 is CASSFQVSETQYF.

Remarks on this clone: The CDR3 extends 3 residues past the end of the read, so its final part is completed from the germline J gene. The same CDR3 is also encoded by other DNA sequences in this sample. The genes are TRBV11-2 and TRBJ2-3; a possible D gene is TRBD1 (6 bases). The germline V gene has CDR1 SGHAT and CDR2 FQNNGV. The CDR3 has 15 residues. V was clipped by 0 bases and J by 3 bases, with 10 bases between them. Partial CDR3 DNA: TGTGCCAGCAGCTTAGAGCAGGGGCGGACAGATACG. Translating it yields CASSLEQGRTDT. The entire CDR3 reads CASSLEQGRTDTQYF.

Concerning this clone itself: Read sequence stops 3 residues before the CDR3 end, and the germline J gene provides the missing end. This rearrangement joins TRBV4-1 to TRBJ2-7, with TRBD1 matching 10 bases. CDR3 length equals 15 residues. V was clipped by 3 bases and J by 6 bases; unmatched bases: 8. The germline CDR1 and CDR2 sequences are MGHRA and YSYEKL. CDR3 loop: CASSHAGTGEGEQYF. The sequenced part of the CDR3 DNA is TGCGCCAGCAGCCATGCCGGGACAGGGGAGGGCGAG.

Note on this clone: The CDR3 end lies 3 residues beyond the end of the read and is filled in from the germline J gene. V usage is TRBV14 and J usage is TRBJ1-2, with D tentatively TRBD1 (6 bases). The CDR3 contains 14 residues. Germline CDR1 and CDR2: SGHDN and FVKESK. The CDR3 protein is CASSPRWGGEGYTF. CDR3 bases read: TGTGCCAGCAGCCCGCGGTGGGGGGGCGAGGGC.

CDR3 DNA, as far as it was read: TGTGCCAGCAGCCAAGACAACCTAAAG. It is translated as CASSQDNLK. The full CDR3 protein is CASSQDNLKYTF. The rearrangement joins TRBV14 to TRBJ1-2, with unresolved D. The read ends 3 residues early relative to the CDR3; the germline J gene fills the gap. The CDR3 is 12 residues long. Germline assignment: CDR1 SGHDN and CDR2 FVKESK.

As regards this clone: The read terminates 3 residues ahead of where the CDR3 ends, so the germline J gene completes it. J is TRBJ1-1 and V is TRBV29-1; possible D gene TRBD1, 6 bases. The CDR3 totals 14 residues. The V and J ends lost 3 bases and 7 bases respectively, with 18 bases between them. The germline CDR1 and CDR2 sequences are SQVTM and ANQGSEA. Partial CDR3 DNA: TGCAGCGTTGAGGGGTCAGGGGATCTGAATGAA. It is translated as CSVEGSGDLNE. The entire CDR3 protein reads CSVEGSGDLNEAFF.

A note on this clone: The read terminates 3 residues ahead of where the CDR3 ends, so the germline J gene completes it. The chain couples TRBV30 to TRBJ2-2; no definite D call. The CDR3 is 12 residues long. The V end lost 4 bases, the J end lost 5 bases, and 8 bases lay between the germline ends. Germline loops: CDR1 GTSNPN, CDR2 SVGIG (reference sequence). Partial CDR3 DNA: TGTGCCTGGACTACCGGGACCGGGGAG. Its protein is CAWTTGTGE. The entire CDR3 protein is CAWTTGTGELFF.

Concerning this clone: The CDR3 goes on 3 residues after the read ends, and that part is filled in from the germline J gene. This chain uses TRBV5-1 with TRBJ1-2; a weak D match, TRBD1 (5 bases). Germline V gene sequence: CDR1 SGHRS, CDR2 YFSETQ. Trimming took 0 bases from V and 7 from J, leaving 16 bases between them. The CDR3 has 15 residues. CDR3 residues: CASSLEEQARGGYTF. The DNA read from the CDR3 is TGCGCCAGCAGCTTGGAGGAACAGGCCAGAGGTGGC.